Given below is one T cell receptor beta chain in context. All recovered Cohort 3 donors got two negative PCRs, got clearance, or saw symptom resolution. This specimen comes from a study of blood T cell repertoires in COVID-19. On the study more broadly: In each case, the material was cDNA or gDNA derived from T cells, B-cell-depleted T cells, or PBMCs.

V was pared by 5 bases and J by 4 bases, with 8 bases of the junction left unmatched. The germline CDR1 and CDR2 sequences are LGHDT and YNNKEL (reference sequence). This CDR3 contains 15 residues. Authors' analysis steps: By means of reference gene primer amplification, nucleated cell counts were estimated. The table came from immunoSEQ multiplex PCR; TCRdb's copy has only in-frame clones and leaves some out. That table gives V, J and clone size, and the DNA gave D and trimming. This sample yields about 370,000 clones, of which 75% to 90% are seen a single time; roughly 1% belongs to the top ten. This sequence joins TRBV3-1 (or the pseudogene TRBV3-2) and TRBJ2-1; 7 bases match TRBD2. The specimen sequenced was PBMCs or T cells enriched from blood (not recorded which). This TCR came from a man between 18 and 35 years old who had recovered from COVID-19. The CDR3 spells CASSSPSGNYNEQFF. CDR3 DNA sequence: TGTGCCAGCAGCAGCCCTAGCGGAAATTACAATGAGCAGTTCTTC.